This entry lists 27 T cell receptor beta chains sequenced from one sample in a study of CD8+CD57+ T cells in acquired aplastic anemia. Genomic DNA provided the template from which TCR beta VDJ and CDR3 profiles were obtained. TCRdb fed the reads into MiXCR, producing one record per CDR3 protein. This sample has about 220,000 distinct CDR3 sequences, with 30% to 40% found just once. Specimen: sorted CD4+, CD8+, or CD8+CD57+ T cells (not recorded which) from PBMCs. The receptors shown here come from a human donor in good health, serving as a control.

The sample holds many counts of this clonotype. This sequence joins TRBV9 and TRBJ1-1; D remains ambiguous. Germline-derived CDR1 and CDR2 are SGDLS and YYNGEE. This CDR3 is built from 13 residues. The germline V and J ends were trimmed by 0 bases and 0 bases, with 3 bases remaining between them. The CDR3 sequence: CASSVAMNTEAFF. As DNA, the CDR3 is TGTGCCAGCAGCGTAGCGATGAACACTGAAGCTTTCTTT.

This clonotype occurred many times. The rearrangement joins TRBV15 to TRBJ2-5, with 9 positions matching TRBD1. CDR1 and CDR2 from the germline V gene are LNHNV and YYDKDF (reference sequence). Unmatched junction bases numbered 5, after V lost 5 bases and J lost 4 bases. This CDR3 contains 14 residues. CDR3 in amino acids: CATSLRQGGETQYF. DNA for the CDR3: TGTGCCACCAGCTTACGACAGGGGGGAGAGACCCAGTACTTC.

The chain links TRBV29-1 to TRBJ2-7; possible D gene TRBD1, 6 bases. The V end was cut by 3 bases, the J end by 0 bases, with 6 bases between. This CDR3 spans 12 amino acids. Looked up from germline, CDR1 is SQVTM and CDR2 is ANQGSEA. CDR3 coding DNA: TGCAGCGTTGAGGGGGCCTCCTACGAGCAGTACTTC. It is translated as CSVEGASYEQYF.

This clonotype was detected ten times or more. CDR3 nucleotides: TGTGCCAGCAGTCCTGGACAGGGGGAAAGGGGTGAGCAGTTCTTC. Its translation is CASSPGQGERGEQFF. The rearrangement uses TRBV2 and TRBJ2-1; 10 nucleotides align to TRBD1. The CDR3 has 15 residues. J lost 9 bases, V lost 5 bases, and 10 bases had no gene match. CDR1 is SNHLY and CDR2 is FYNNEI in the germline V gene.

The CDR3 sequence is CASSPTPRGQNYNEQFF. In DNA form, the CDR3 reads TGCGCCAGCAGCCCGACACCGCGGGGACAGAACTACAATGAGCAGTTCTTC. The J gene is TRBJ2-1, the V gene TRBV5-1; tentatively, D is TRBD1 (7 bases). V was clipped by 4 bases and J by 3 bases, with 20 bases between them. The CDR3 sequence is 17 residues long. Germline V gene lookup returns CDR1 SGHRS and CDR2 YFSETQ. The full variable domain, rest sourced from reference TRBV5-1 and TRBJ2-1, is KAGVTQTPRYLIKTRGQQVTLSCSPISGHRSVSWYQQTPGQGLQFLFEYFSETQRNKGNFPGRFSGRQFSNSRSEMNVSTLELGDSALYLCASSPTPRGQNYNEQFFGPGTRLTVL.

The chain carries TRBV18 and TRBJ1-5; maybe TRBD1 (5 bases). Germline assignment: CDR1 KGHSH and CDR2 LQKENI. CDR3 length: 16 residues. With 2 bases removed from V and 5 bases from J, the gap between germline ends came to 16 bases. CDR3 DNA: TGTGCCAGCTCACCAGGGACCGGGACTCCGGATCAGCCCCAGCATTTT. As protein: CASSPGTGTPDQPQHF.

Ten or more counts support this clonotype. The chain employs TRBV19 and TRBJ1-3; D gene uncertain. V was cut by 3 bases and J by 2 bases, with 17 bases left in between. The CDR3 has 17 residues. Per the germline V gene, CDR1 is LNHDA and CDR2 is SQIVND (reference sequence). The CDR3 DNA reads TGTGCCAGTAGTATTCAAGGATCAGCCGGCCCTGGAAACACCATATATTTT. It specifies CASSIQGSAGPGNTIYF.

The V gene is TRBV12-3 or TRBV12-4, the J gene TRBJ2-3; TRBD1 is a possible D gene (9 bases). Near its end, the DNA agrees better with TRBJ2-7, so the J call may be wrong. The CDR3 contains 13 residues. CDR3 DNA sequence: TGTGCCAGCAGTCCGGGGGGGACAGGGCGGCAGTACTTC. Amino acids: CASSPGGTGRQYF.

This CDR3 is CASSQDLTWGANTEAFF. The CDR3 DNA reads as TGTGCCAGCAGCCAAGATCTCACCTGGGGGGCGAACACTGAAGCTTTCTTT. The chain couples TRBV3-1 to TRBJ1-1; a weak D match, TRBD1 (6 bases). Deletions cut 0 bases from V and 1 base from J, with 15 bases between. CDR1 LGHDT and CDR2 YNNKEL come from the germline V gene (reference sequence). The CDR3 extends over 17 amino acids.

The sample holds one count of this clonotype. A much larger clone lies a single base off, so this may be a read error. The CDR3 DNA is TGTGCCAGCAGCCGACGGGCCGGCCAAGAGACCCAGTACTTC. The encoded protein is CASSRRAGQETQYF. The chain couples TRBV7-6 to TRBJ2-5; unclear D gene. The CDR3 has 14 residues. Germline assignment: CDR1 SGHVS and CDR2 FNYEAQ. V dropped 5 bases and J dropped 1 base, with 11 bases sitting between them.

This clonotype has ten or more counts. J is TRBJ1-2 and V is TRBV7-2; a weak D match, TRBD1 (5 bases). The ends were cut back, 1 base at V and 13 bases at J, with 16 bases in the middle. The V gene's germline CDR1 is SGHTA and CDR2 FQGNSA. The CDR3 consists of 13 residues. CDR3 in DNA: TGTGCCAGCAGCTTAGGTTCGGGGGTTGGGTTCACCTTC. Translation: CASSLGSGVGFTF.

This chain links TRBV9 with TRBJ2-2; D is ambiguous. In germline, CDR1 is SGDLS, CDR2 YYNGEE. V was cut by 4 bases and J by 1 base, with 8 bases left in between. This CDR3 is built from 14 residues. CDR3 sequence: CASSRLLNTGELFF. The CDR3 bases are TGTGCCAGCAGCCGGTTATTGAACACCGGGGAGCTGTTTTTT.

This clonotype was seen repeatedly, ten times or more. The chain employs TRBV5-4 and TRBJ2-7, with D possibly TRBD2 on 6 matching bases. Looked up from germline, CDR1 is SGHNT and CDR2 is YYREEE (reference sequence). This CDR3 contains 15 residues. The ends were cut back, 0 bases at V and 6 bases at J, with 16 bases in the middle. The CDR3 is CASSLVAGVEGEQYF. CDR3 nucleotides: TGTGCCAGCAGCTTGGTAGCTGGGGTGGAGGGCGAGCAGTACTTC.

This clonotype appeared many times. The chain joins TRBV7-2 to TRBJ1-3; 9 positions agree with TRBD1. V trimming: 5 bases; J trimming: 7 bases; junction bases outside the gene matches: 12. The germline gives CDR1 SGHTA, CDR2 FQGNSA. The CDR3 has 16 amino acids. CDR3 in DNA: TGTGCCAGCAGCCCCCACACTCCAGGGACAGGGAACACCATATATTTT. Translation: CASSPHTPGTGNTIYF.

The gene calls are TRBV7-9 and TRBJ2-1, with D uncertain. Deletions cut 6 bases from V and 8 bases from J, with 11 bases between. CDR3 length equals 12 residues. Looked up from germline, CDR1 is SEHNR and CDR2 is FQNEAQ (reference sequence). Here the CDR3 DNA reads TGTGCCAGCAGTCGAGGCCCGGATGAGCAGTTCTTC. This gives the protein CASSRGPDEQFF.

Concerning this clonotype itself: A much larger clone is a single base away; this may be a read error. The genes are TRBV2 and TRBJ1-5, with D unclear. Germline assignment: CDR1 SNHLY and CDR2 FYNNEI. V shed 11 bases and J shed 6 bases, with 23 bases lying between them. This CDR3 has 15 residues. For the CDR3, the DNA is TGTGCCGGCAATAAAGAGGGTTTGCCGGGTCAGCCCCAGCATTTT. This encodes CAGNKEGLPGQPQHF.

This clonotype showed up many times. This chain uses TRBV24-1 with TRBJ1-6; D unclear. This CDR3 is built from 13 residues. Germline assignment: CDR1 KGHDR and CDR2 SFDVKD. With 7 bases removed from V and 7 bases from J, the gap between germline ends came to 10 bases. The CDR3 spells CATSPSRNSPLHF. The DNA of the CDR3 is TGTGCCACCAGCCCCAGTCGAAATTCACCCCTCCACTTT.

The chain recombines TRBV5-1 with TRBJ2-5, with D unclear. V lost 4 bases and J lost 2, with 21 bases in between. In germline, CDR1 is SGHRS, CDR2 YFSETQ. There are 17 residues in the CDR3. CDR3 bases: TGCGCCAGCAGCCAGATGGCAACCGCTCAACCTCAAGAGACCCAGTACTTC. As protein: CASSQMATAQPQETQYF.

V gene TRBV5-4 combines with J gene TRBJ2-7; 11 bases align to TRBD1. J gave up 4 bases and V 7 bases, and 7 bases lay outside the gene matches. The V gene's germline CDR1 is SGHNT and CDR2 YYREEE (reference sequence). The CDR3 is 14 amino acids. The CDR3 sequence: CASGRTGGRYEQYF. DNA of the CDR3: TGTGCCAGCGGCCGGACAGGGGGCAGGTACGAGCAGTACTTC.

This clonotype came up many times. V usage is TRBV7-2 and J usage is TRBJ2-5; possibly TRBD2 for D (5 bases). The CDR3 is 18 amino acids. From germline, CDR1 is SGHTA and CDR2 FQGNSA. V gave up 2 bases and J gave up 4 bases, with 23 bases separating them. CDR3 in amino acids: CASSLYGLGGVYGETQYF. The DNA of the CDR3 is TGTGCCAGCAGCTTATATGGACTGGGCGGCGTTTATGGAGAGACCCAGTACTTC.

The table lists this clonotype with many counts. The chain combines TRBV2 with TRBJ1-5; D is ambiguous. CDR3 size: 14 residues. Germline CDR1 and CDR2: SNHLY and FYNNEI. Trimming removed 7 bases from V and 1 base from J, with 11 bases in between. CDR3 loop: CASKRVMSNQPQHF. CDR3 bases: TGTGCCAGCAAGAGGGTAATGAGCAATCAGCCCCAGCATTTT.

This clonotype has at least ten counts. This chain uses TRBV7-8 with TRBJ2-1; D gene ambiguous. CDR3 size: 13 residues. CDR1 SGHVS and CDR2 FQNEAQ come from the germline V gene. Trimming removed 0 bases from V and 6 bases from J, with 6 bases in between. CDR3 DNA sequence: TGTGCCAGCAGCTTAGCTAGCATCAATGAGCAGTTCTTC. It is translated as CASSLASINEQFF.

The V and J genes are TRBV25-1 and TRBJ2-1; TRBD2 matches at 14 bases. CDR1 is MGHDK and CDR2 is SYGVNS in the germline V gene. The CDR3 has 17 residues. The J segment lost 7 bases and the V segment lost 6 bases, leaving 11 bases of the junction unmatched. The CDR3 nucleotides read TGTGCCAGCAGCCCGGGACTAGCGGGAGTGTCACGGAATGAGCAGTTCTTC. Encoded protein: CASSPGLAGVSRNEQFF. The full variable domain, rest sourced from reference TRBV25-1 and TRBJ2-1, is EADIYQTPRYLVIGTGKKITLECSQTMGHDKMYWYQQDPGMELHLIHYSYGVNSTEKGDLSSESTVSRIRTEHFPLTLESARPSHTSQYLCASSPGLAGVSRNEQFFGPGTRLTVL.

CDR3 bases: TGCAGTGCTAGACATTCAATCTATGGCTACACCTTC. Translated, it gives CSARHSIYGYTF. The chain couples TRBV20-1 to TRBJ1-2; D gene ambiguous. V lost 2 bases and J 4 bases, leaving 8 bases between the germline ends. CDR3 size: 12 residues. The germline CDR1 and CDR2 sequences are DFQATT and SNEGSKA (reference sequence).

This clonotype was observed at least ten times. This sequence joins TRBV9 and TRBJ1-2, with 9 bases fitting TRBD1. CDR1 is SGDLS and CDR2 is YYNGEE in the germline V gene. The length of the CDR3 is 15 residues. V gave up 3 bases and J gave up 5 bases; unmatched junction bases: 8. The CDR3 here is CASSDRTGAGYGYTF. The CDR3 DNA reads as TGTGCCAGCAGCGACCGGACAGGGGCAGGTTATGGCTACACCTTC.

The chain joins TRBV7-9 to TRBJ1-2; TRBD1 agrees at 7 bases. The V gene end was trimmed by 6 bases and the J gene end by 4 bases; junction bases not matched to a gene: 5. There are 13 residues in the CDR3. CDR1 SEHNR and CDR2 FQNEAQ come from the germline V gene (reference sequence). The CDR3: CASREGATYGYTF. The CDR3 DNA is TGTGCCAGCAGGGAGGGGGCTACCTATGGCTACACCTTC.

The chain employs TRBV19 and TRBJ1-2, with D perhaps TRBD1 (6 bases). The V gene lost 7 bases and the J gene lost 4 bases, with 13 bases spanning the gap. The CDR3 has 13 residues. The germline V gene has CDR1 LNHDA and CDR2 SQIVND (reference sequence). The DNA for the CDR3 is TGTGCCAGTACCGAGGACAGTGTCTATGGCTACACCTTC. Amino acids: CASTEDSVYGYTF.